Shown below are 26 T cell receptor beta chains from a single sample sequenced in a study of T cells in Graves' hyperthyroidism and ophthalmopathy. Researchers took RNA transcripts and amplified the TCR beta CDR3 regions from them. An initial round of RT-PCR targeting the TCR CDR3 relied on the HTBI primer set. Via MiXCR, TCRdb re-called the multiplex PCR reads, giving one row per CDR3 protein. The sample lists a few hundred thousand distinct CDR3 sequences, roughly 16% occurring once. What was sequenced was blood. The receptor source for this set is a woman in her 40s with Graves' ophthalmopathy.

This clonotype has a count of ten or more. The genes are TRBV5-1 and TRBJ2-7, with 11 positions matching TRBD2. V was clipped by 0 bases and J by 2 bases; unmatched bases: 1. The CDR3 is 15 residues long. Looked up from germline, CDR1 is SGHRS and CDR2 is YFSETQ. The CDR3 spells CASSLVAGGPYEQYF. The CDR3 nucleotides read TGCGCCAGCAGCTTGGTAGCGGGAGGGCCCTACGAGCAGTACTTC.

This clonotype was detected ten times or more. V is TRBV20-1 and J is TRBJ2-5; D possibly corresponds to TRBD2 (7 bases). Germline CDR1 and CDR2: DFQATT and SNEGSKA (reference sequence). V was pared by 6 bases and J by 1 base, with 18 bases between. This CDR3 contains 15 residues. The CDR3 nucleotides are TGCAGTGCCCACCTCGGAGGGGGGGCCCAAGAGACCCAGTACTTC. Translating gives CSAHLGGGAQETQYF.

This clonotype appeared many times. The V gene is TRBV5-1, the J gene TRBJ2-3, with D possibly TRBD2 on 5 matching bases. Germline V gene data show CDR1 as SGHRS and CDR2 as YFSETQ. The CDR3 totals 17 residues. The V end was cut by 1 base, the J end by 0 bases, with 15 bases between. The CDR3 reads CASSLPGGGLSTDTQYF. In DNA, the CDR3 is TGCGCCAGCAGCTTGCCGGGCGGTGGACTTAGCACAGATACGCAGTATTTT.

V and J are TRBV7-8 and TRBJ2-7; D uncertain. Trimming stripped 4 bases from V and 1 base from J, with 17 bases between. There are 16 residues in the CDR3. Germline lookup yields CDR1 SGHVS and CDR2 FQNEAQ. CDR3 amino acids: CASSSPPGKGSYEQYF. CDR3 coding DNA: TGTGCCAGCAGCTCACCGCCAGGCAAGGGTTCCTACGAGCAGTACTTC.

This clonotype was detected only a few times. J is TRBJ1-5 and V is TRBV7-2; possible D gene TRBD1, 5 bases. V lost 5 bases and J lost 4, with 18 bases in between. The CDR3 is 16 residues long. Germline-derived CDR1 and CDR2 are SGHTA and FQGNSA. The CDR3 here is CASSPLGQIANQPQHF. CDR3 coding DNA: TGTGCCAGCAGCCCTCTGGGGCAGATAGCAAATCAGCCCCAGCATTTT.

This clonotype came up many times. V is TRBV2 and J is TRBJ2-1; 9 bases are shared with TRBD2. V dropped 6 bases and J dropped 8; count of bases not matched to a gene: 11. CDR3 length: 15 residues. Germline CDR1 reads SNHLY; CDR2 reads FYNNEI. The CDR3 region has the DNA TGTGCCAGCAGCCCCACCGGGACTAGCATCCATGAGCAGTTCTTC. This gives the protein CASSPTGTSIHEQFF.

This clonotype was recorded many times. The rearrangement joins TRBV11-2 to TRBJ2-1, with unresolved D. Trimming stripped 1 base from V and 7 bases from J, with 8 bases between. CDR1 is SGHAT and CDR2 is FQNNGV in the germline V gene. The CDR3 extends over 13 amino acids. CDR3 bases: TGTGCCAGCAGCTTAGGCCTAATTAATGAGCAGTTCTTC. This sequence encodes CASSLGLINEQFF.

This clonotype was seen ten or more times. The chain couples TRBV20-1 to TRBJ2-5; the match to TRBD2 covers 9 bases. The germline gives CDR1 DFQATT, CDR2 SNEGSKA (reference sequence). The CDR3 runs 12 residues. V dropped 6 bases and J dropped 5; count of bases not matched to a gene: 4. The CDR3 loop reads CSAPLAGETQYF. CDR3 DNA sequence: TGCAGTGCGCCCCTAGCGGGGGAGACCCAGTACTTC.

At least ten counts were recorded for this clonotype. The chain has TRBV30 and TRBJ2-5; D possibly corresponds to TRBD2 (5 bases). In germline, CDR1 is GTSNPN, CDR2 SVGIG (reference sequence). The ends were cut back, 5 bases at V and 4 bases at J, with 17 bases in the middle. The CDR3 totals 14 residues. The CDR3 DNA sequence: TGTGCCTGGTCCTCGAACGGGGTGGGAGAGACCCAGTACTTC. It translates to CAWSSNGVGETQYF.

The table lists this clonotype with many counts. The chain employs TRBV20-1 and TRBJ1-1; TRBD1 matches 10 bases. Germline CDR1 reads DFQATT; CDR2 reads SNEGSKA (reference sequence). With 2 bases clipped from V and 11 bases from J, the junction kept 5 bases outside the gene matches. The CDR3 spans 12 residues. CDR3 loop: CSARRQGAGAFF. The CDR3 region has the DNA TGCAGTGCTAGACGACAGGGGGCTGGCGCTTTCTTT.

This clonotype occurred once. The chain employs TRBV6-4 and TRBJ1-5; no clear D gene. The CDR3 spans 13 residues. V shed 5 bases and J shed 6 bases, with 11 bases lying between them. Per the germline V gene, CDR1 is MRHNA and CDR2 is SNTAGT. CDR3 residues: CASSSSQSQPQHF. CDR3 DNA: TGTGCCAGCAGTTCCTCACAGAGTCAGCCCCAGCATTTT.

The V gene is TRBV4-2, the J gene TRBJ2-3, with 13 bases identical to TRBD2. Per germline, CDR1 LGHNA and CDR2 YNFKEQ. Germline trimming cut 3 bases from V and 0 bases from J; bases unmatched to any gene: 6. This CDR3 has 18 amino acids. As DNA, the CDR3 is TGTGCCAGCAGCCATGGGACTAGCGGGATGTCTAGCACAGATACGCAGTATTTT. It encodes CASSHGTSGMSSTDTQYF.

This clonotype occurred a few times. The chain is built from TRBV20-1 and TRBJ2-7; TRBD2 is a possible D gene (6 bases). With 0 bases removed from V and 3 bases from J, the gap between germline ends came to 12 bases. CDR3 length: 14 amino acids. From germline, CDR1 is DFQATT and CDR2 SNEGSKA (reference sequence). This CDR3 is CSARDGLASYEQYF. The CDR3 region has the DNA TGCAGTGCTAGAGATGGGCTAGCGAGCTACGAGCAGTACTTC.

The sample holds many counts of this clonotype. This rearrangement joins TRBV20-1 to TRBJ2-5, with 9 bases matching TRBD2. Looked up from germline, CDR1 is DFQATT and CDR2 is SNEGSKA (reference sequence). V was pared by 1 base and J by 2 bases, with 2 bases of the junction left unmatched. CDR3 length equals 14 residues. The CDR3 sequence: CSARGLAEQETQYF. CDR3 DNA: TGCAGTGCTAGAGGACTAGCGGAACAAGAGACCCAGTACTTC.

This clonotype has a count of ten or more. This chain joins TRBV3-1 and TRBJ1-2; unclear D gene. V lost 2 bases to trimming and J lost 6 bases, with 10 bases between them. The CDR3 is 13 residues long. The germline gives CDR1 LGHDT, CDR2 YNNKEL (reference sequence). The CDR3 nucleotides are TGTGCCAGCAGCCAAAGTGAAGGGCATGGCTACACCTTC. Its protein is CASSQSEGHGYTF.

V is TRBV6-2 or TRBV6-3 and J is TRBJ1-4; a weak D match, TRBD1 (5 bases). Germline-derived CDR1 and CDR2 are MNHEY and SVGEGT. Trimming cost V 5 bases and J 0 bases, with 13 bases left between them. The CDR3 loop spans 16 amino acids. CDR3: CASSPDWGATNEKLFF. The CDR3 bases are TGTGCCAGCAGTCCGGACTGGGGGGCAACTAATGAAAAACTGTTTTTT.

As DNA, the CDR3 is TGTGCCAGCGTCAGAACTAGCGGGGGACCCCAAGAGACCCAGTACTTC. This codes for CASVRTSGGPQETQYF. The rearrangement joins TRBV2 to TRBJ2-5; 11 bases align to TRBD2. Germline V gene lookup returns CDR1 SNHLY and CDR2 FYNNEI. V shed 8 bases, J shed 1 base, and the junction held 9 bases outside the gene matches. The CDR3 runs to 16 residues.

This clonotype was recorded many times. As DNA, the CDR3 is TGTGCCAGCAGACCTAGCGGGAGCTACGAGCAGTACTTC. This translates into CASRPSGSYEQYF. This rearrangement joins TRBV11-2 to TRBJ2-7, with TRBD2 identical over 10 bases. V was pared by 6 bases and J by 3 bases, with 2 bases of the junction left unmatched. Germline loops: CDR1 SGHAT, CDR2 FQNNGV. The CDR3 runs to 13 residues.

The CDR3 protein is CASRHQKAFF. The CDR3 nucleotides read TGTGCCAGCAGACATCAAAAAGCTTTCTTT. This chain connects TRBV28 to TRBJ1-1; no clear D gene. The CDR3 contains 10 residues. Looked up from germline, CDR1 is MDHEN and CDR2 is SYDVKM. Trimming removed 6 bases at V and 9 bases at J, with 8 bases between.

This clonotype has more than one count but fewer than ten. The J gene is TRBJ2-3, the V gene TRBV6-1, with 9 bases fitting TRBD1. The CDR3 is 17 amino acids. The trim removed 7 bases at V and 2 bases at J, leaving 13 bases unmatched. Germline lookup yields CDR1 MNHNS and CDR2 SASEGT. The CDR3 loop reads CASTPGTGFGITDTQYF. The CDR3, as DNA: TGTGCCAGCACTCCCGGGACAGGGTTTGGTATCACAGATACGCAGTATTTT.

This clonotype was counted at least ten times. This rearrangement joins TRBV20-1 to TRBJ2-3; 10 bases agree with TRBD2. Per germline, CDR1 DFQATT and CDR2 SNEGSKA (reference sequence). The junction had 7 bases not matched to a gene; V was cut back by 5 bases and J by 5 bases. This CDR3 has 14 amino acids. In DNA, the CDR3 is TGCAGTGCTTCAGCTACTAGCGGGATAGATACGCAGTATTTT. This encodes CSASATSGIDTQYF.

A few counts support this clonotype. The V and J genes are TRBV11-2 and TRBJ2-2; TRBD2 aligns across 13 bases. The germline V gene has CDR1 SGHAT and CDR2 FQNNGV. V lost 5 bases, J lost 7 bases, and 10 bases stayed unmatched. The CDR3 runs 17 residues. In nucleotides, the CDR3 is TGTGCCAGCAGCGAGGGACTAGCGGGGCCTCTGGGCGGGGAGCTGTTTTTT. This translates into CASSEGLAGPLGGELFF.

The chain has TRBV11-2 and TRBJ1-2; tentative D call: TRBD1 (6 bases). Germline lookup yields CDR1 SGHAT and CDR2 FQNNGV. CDR3 length: 16 amino acids. Between the trimmed V and J ends, which lost 1 base and 4 bases, there was a span of 16 bases. The CDR3 nucleotides read TGTGCCAGCAGCTTAGCTGGGGGCGCGAGGGCCTATGGCTACACCTTC. Translation: CASSLAGGARAYGYTF.

The table lists this clonotype with a few counts. The chain uses TRBV12-3 or TRBV12-4 and TRBJ2-5; D uncertain. V was trimmed by 7 bases and J by 7 bases, leaving 16 bases between them. The CDR3 spans 13 residues. The CDR3 nucleotides read TGTGCCAGCACCCCGAAGGACGGCTGGACCCAGTACTTC. Translated, it gives CASTPKDGWTQYF.

This clonotype was observed many times. The gene calls are TRBV30 and TRBJ1-1; TRBD1 matches at 7 bases. The length of the CDR3 is 14 residues. J lost 2 bases, V lost 4 bases, and 7 bases had no gene match. CDR1 GTSNPN and CDR2 SVGIG come from the germline V gene (reference sequence). The CDR3 region is CAWTPTGPNTEAFF. CDR3 DNA: TGTGCCTGGACTCCGACAGGGCCAAACACTGAAGCTTTCTTT. Variable domain in full (rest from reference TRBV30 and TRBJ1-1): SQTIHQWPATLVQPVGSPLSLECTVEGTSNPNLYWYRQAAGRGLQLLFYSVGIGQISSEVPQNLSASRPQDRQFILSSKKLLLSDSGFYLCAWTPTGPNTEAFFGQGTRLTVV.

This clonotype was recorded many times. The chain recombines TRBV12-3 or TRBV12-4 with TRBJ1-1; no firm D call. The V end was cut by 5 bases, the J end by 3 bases, with 13 bases between. The CDR3 loop spans 14 amino acids. CDR3 in amino acids: CASSLTLGYTEAFF. CDR3 in DNA: TGTGCCAGCAGTCTTACCCTGGGGTACACTGAAGCTTTCTTT.